This T cell receptor (beta chain) was identified in a study of PD-L1 blockade in urothelial cancer. Study-level points and caveats: Sub-median blood TCR clonality before treatment predicted longer survival.

This CDR3 has 17 residues. The trim removed 4 bases at V and 1 base at J, leaving 12 bases unmatched. Profiling relied on immunoSEQ multiplex PCR, and the TCRdb table lists in-frame clones only, not all of them. The table shows some 71,000 clones, with less than 90% occurring only once. Note on this clone: Its antigen is as yet unknown.

V usage is TRBV5-7 and J usage is TRBJ2-7; TRBD1 matches at 9 bases. Being an ORF, TRBV5-7 has a function that is uncertain. The clonotype comes from a man aged 60 to 75 with urothelial cancer. The material was PBMCs, obtained around atezolizumab (anti-PD-L1) treatment. The CDR3 is CASSRTGTGKVSYEQYF. The CDR3 coding sequence is TGTGCCAGCAGCCGAACCGGGACAGGGAAGGTTTCCTACGAGCAGTACTTC.